The TCR beta chain under discussion was sequenced for a study of blood T cell repertoires in COVID-19. The assay was immunoSEQ multiplex PCR, and TCRdb's table has in-frame clones only and misses some. The sample records about 310,000 clones, roughly 90% being singletons. Germline loops: CDR1 SNHLY, CDR2 FYNNEI. V shed 5 bases and J shed 3 bases, with 16 bases lying between them. This CDR3 spans 15 amino acids. This TCR derives from a woman in her thirties with COVID-19, enrolled during active disease. The sequencing sample was made of peripheral blood. The V and J genes are TRBV2 and TRBJ1-2; no reliable D call. CDR3 protein: CASSPLRKSDYGYTF. The CDR3 nucleotides read TGTGCCAGCAGTCCTTTGCGGAAATCTGACTATGGCTACACCTTC.